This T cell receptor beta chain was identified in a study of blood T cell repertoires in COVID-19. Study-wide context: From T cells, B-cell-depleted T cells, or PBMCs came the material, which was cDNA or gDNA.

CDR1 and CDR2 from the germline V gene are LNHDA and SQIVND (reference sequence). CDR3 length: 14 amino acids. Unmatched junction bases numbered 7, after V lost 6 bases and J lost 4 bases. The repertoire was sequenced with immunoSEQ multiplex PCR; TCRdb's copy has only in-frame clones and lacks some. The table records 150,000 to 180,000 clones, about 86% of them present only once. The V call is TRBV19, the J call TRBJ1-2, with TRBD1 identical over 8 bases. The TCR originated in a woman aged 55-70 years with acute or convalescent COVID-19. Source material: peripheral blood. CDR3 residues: CASRADRAGYGYTF. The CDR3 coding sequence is TGTGCCAGTAGGGCGGACAGGGCTGGCTATGGCTACACCTTC.